This T cell receptor beta chain was sequenced in a study of blood T cell repertoires in COVID-19. Study details: Both acute and convalescent COVID-19 samples were obtained from the United States, Italy and Spain. T cells, B-cell-depleted T cells, or PBMCs supplied cDNA or gDNA.

The CDR3 is 15 residues long. V lost 6 bases and J lost 2; bases outside the gene matches: 6. The germline V gene has CDR1 SNHLY and CDR2 FYNNEI. As handled by the study authors: Amplifying reference gene primers gave estimates of nucleated cell counts. Some clones are missing from TCRdb's copy, which holds only in-frame ones; the method was immunoSEQ multiplex PCR. Clone size and the V and J calls come from that table; the DNA yielded D and trimming. The top ten hold approximately 5.1% of the sample, which has some 62,000 clones, 88% seen once. The receptor's source is a human donor in a cohort sampled during active COVID-19. The genes are TRBV2 and TRBJ2-5; 10 bases match TRBD2. The sample consisted of peripheral blood. In nucleotides, the CDR3 is TGTGCCAGCAGCGCCCAACTAGCGGGACAAGAGACCCAGTACTTC. Its protein is CASSAQLAGQETQYF. The whole variable domain, filled in from reference TRBV2 and TRBJ2-5, reads EPEVTQTPSHQVTQMGQEVILRCVPISNHLYFYWYRQILGQKVEFLVSFYNNEISEKSEIFDDQFSVERPDGSNFTLKIRSTKLEDSAMYFCASSAQLAGQETQYFGPGTRLLVL.